Listed below are T cell receptor beta chains from one sample, sequenced in a study of sequential checkpoint blockade in melanoma. Some clones are missing from TCRdb's copy, which holds only in-frame ones; the method was immunoSEQ multiplex PCR. The table records about 21,000 clones, 70% to 80% of them present only once. Here the sequenced sample was CD8+ T cells sorted from blood (inferred from file names), taken from a patient given nivolumab and ipilimumab in sequence. All receptors derive from a human donor with melanoma. Both conserved end residues are part of each CDR3. A D gene is named only where the DNA matches it firmly. Clone size is stated in some rows and not others, as once, few, many or a class when expanded.

V gene	D gene	clone size	J gene	CDR3 protein	CDR3 DNA
TRBV14	NA	NA	TRBJ1-4	CASSSPGSLNEKLFF	TGTGCCAGCAGCTCCCCAGGCAGCCTGAATGAAAAACTGTTTTTT
TRBV27	TRBD2	NA	TRBJ2-7	CASSPLGSGRLAGGVYEQYF	TGTGCCAGCAGTCCCTTAGGTAGCGGGAGACTGGCGGGCGGGGTGTACGAGCAGTACTTC
TRBV5-1	NA	NA	TRBJ2-7	CASRSDSYEQYF	TGCGCCAGCAGGTCTGACAGCTACGAGCAGTACTTC
TRBV28	TRBD1	NA	TRBJ2-7	CASSPGQGAYEQYF	TGTGCCAGCAGTCCCGGACAGGGGGCCTACGAGCAGTACTTC
TRBV2	TRBD1	NA	TRBJ1-6	CASSGEYRGWNSPLHF	TGTGCCAGCAGTGGCGAGTACAGGGGGTGGAATTCACCCCTCCACTTT
TRBV7-9	NA	NA	TRBJ1-5	CASSLGVDQPQHF	TGTGCCAGCAGCTTAGGAGTCGATCAGCCCCAGCATTTT
TRBV6-5	TRBD1	few	TRBJ1-1	CASSTTGANTEAFF	TGTGCCAGCAGTACGACAGGGGCGAACACTGAAGCTTTCTTT
TRBV28	TRBD1	NA	TRBJ1-4	CASSKTRDRGLMANEKLFF	TGTGCCAGCAGTAAGACCCGGGACAGGGGGCTTATGGCTAATGAAAAACTGTTTTTT
TRBV27	TRBD1	NA	TRBJ2-7	CASSTTGTGWYEQYF	TGTGCCAGCAGTACCACCGGGACAGGCTGGTACGAGCAGTACTTC
TRBV1	NA	NA	TRBJ2-7	CASSQDFGRVGSYEQYF	TGCGCCAGCAGCCAAGATTTCGGCAGGGTAGGGTCCTACGAGCAGTACTTC
TRBV28	NA	NA	TRBJ2-7	CASSFKQGDEQYF	TGTGCCAGCAGTTTCAAACAGGGAGACGAGCAGTACTTC
TRBV7-9	NA	NA	TRBJ2-7	CASSLVLQNEQYF	TGTGCCAGCAGCTTAGTTCTTCAGAACGAGCAGTACTTC
TRBV27	NA	NA	TRBJ1-3	CASSPGSGNTIYF	TGTGCCAGCAGTCCAGGGTCTGGAAACACCATATATTTT
TRBV7-9	NA	NA	TRBJ1-2	CASSFGGNYGYTF	TGTGCCAGCAGCTTTGGCGGGAACTATGGCTACACCTTC
TRBV19	NA	NA	TRBJ1-1	CASSHGGTEAFF	TGTGCCAGTAGTCACGGGGGCACTGAAGCTTTCTTT
TRBV5-6	NA	NA	TRBJ1-5	CASSFTEVGPQHF	TGTGCCAGCAGCTTCACAGAAGTCGGTCCCCAGCATTTT
TRBV6-5	TRBD2	once	TRBJ2-7	CASSLWIAGVSEQYF	TGTGCCAGCAGTCTCTGGATAGCGGGAGTGAGTGAGCAGTACTTC
TRBV2	TRBD1	NA	TRBJ2-7	CASRGTGQGAYEQYF	TGTGCCAGCAGAGGCACGGGACAGGGGGCTTACGAGCAGTACTTC
TRBV28	NA	NA	TRBJ1-2	CASSLGGGEGLGNYGYTF	TGTGCCAGCAGTTTAGGGGGAGGGGAAGGACTGGGCAACTATGGCTACACCTTC
TRBV19	NA	NA	TRBJ1-1	CASSPGLTEAFF	TGTGCCAGTAGTCCAGGGTTAACTGAAGCTTTCTTT
TRBV2	TRBD1	NA	TRBJ1-2	CASSGSEQGLNYGYTF	TGTGCCAGCAGTGGATCGGAACAGGGGCTTAACTATGGCTACACCTTC
TRBV7-8	NA	few	TRBJ1-5	CASSLTGGGQNRPQHF	TGTGCCAGCAGCCTGACCGGGGGGGGACAAAATCGGCCCCAGCATTTT
TRBV19	TRBD1	few	TRBJ2-7	CASRDRLFSYEQYF	TGTGCCAGCCGGGACAGGCTGTTCTCCTACGAGCAGTACTTC
TRBV19	TRBD1	NA	TRBJ2-7	CASSPRDRATYEQYF	TGTGCCAGTAGTCCACGGGACAGGGCCACCTACGAGCAGTACTTC
TRBV2	TRBD1	NA	TRBJ2-7	CASKTGTGGSYEQYF	TGTGCCAGCAAGACCGGGACAGGGGGCTCCTACGAGCAGTACTTC
TRBV5-6	TRBD1	NA	TRBJ1-4	CASSWDRGNEKLFF	TGTGCCAGCAGCTGGGACAGGGGAAATGAAAAACTGTTTTTT
TRBV5-8	TRBD1	NA	TRBJ1-2	CASRAGGGGYGYTF	TGTGCCAGCAGGGCAGGGGGTGGCGGCTATGGCTACACCTTC
TRBV19	TRBD1	NA	TRBJ1-2	CASSIGTGVSGYTF	TGTGCCAGTAGTATTGGGACAGGGGTGAGTGGCTACACCTTC
TRBV5-1	TRBD1	NA	TRBJ1-5	CASSLGTGGFNQPQHF	TGCGCCAGCAGCTTGGGGACAGGGGGGTTCAATCAGCCCCAGCATTTT